The 25 T cell receptor beta chains below all came from one sample that was sequenced in a study of blood T cell repertoires in COVID-19. Produced via immunoSEQ multiplex PCR; TCRdb's table is partial and in-frame only. The table has around 97,000 clones, more than 75% seen once. Specimen: peripheral blood. These receptors were collected from a human donor in a cohort sampled during active COVID-19.

With regard to this clone: The DNA is omitted, as the CDR3 cannot be located on it reliably, and the CDR3 follows TCRdb's listing. The chain's CDR3 is CASSSSGFYNEQFF. The rearrangement links TRBV28 to TRBJ2-1; the D segment call TRBD2 is taken from the table without a DNA check. From its first to its last residue, the CDR3 has 14 amino acids. CDR1 is MDHEN, CDR2 SYDVKM, per germline.

CDR3 region: CASSPPLGIAGPSTDTQYF. Here the CDR3 DNA reads TGTGCCAGCAGCCCACCCCTAGGAATAGCGGGGCCTAGCACAGATACGCAGTATTTT. J is TRBJ2-3 and V is TRBV7-9; 8 bases are a match to TRBD2. The CDR3 has 19 residues. V gave up 5 bases and J gave up 0 bases; unmatched junction bases: 16. Looked up from germline, CDR1 is SEHNR and CDR2 is FQNEAQ (reference sequence).

J is TRBJ1-5 and V is TRBV28; 7 bases match TRBD1. This CDR3 spans 15 amino acids. Germline lookup yields CDR1 MDHEN and CDR2 SYDVKM. Trimming took 2 bases from V and 9 from J; bases not matched to a gene: 10. CDR3 in DNA: TGTGCCAGCAGTTTAGACAGGGCGCCAGACTGGCCCCAGCATTTT. Translating gives CASSLDRAPDWPQHF.

The chain couples TRBV18 to TRBJ2-3; D gene unclear. V was pared by 6 bases and J by 5 bases, with 9 bases between. This CDR3 is built from 12 residues. The germline V gene encodes CDR1 KGHSH and CDR2 LQKENI. CDR3 in amino acids: CASSLPGDTQYF. DNA for the CDR3: TGTGCCAGCTCGTTGCCGGGAGATACGCAGTATTTT.

The chain joins TRBV19 to TRBJ1-2; D possibly corresponds to TRBD1 (5 bases). The CDR3 spans 15 residues. Per germline, CDR1 LNHDA and CDR2 SQIVND (reference sequence). V was shortened by 3 bases and J by 7 bases, with 18 bases between the two germline ends. The CDR3 reads CASSMGAGGLTGYTF. In nucleotides, the CDR3 is TGTGCCAGTAGTATGGGCGCCGGGGGGTTGACTGGCTACACCTTC. Supplemented by reference TRBV19 and TRBJ1-2, the full variable domain reads DGGITQSPKYLFRKEGQNVTLSCEQNLNHDAMYWYRQDPGQGLRLIYYSQIVNDFQKGDIAEGYSVSREKKESFPLTVTSAQKNPTAFYLCASSMGAGGLTGYTFGSGTRLTVV.

This clone has more than one count but fewer than ten. The chain joins TRBV6-6 to TRBJ2-1; 8 positions match TRBD2. Trimming cost V 7 bases and J 7 bases; bases outside gene matches: 6. The germline V gene has CDR1 MNHNY and CDR2 SVGAGI (reference sequence). CDR3 length: 13 residues. The CDR3 loop reads CASIQREWNEQFF. The CDR3 nucleotides read TGTGCCAGCATTCAGCGGGAGTGGAATGAGCAGTTCTTC.

The genes are TRBV2 and TRBJ2-2; D may be TRBD2 (5 bases). V was pared by 3 bases and J by 2 bases, with 7 bases between. This CDR3 has 14 residues. CDR1 is SNHLY and CDR2 is FYNNEI in the germline V gene. The CDR3 DNA sequence: TGTGCCAGCAGTGAGGACTTCAACACCGGGGAGCTGTTTTTT. As protein: CASSEDFNTGELFF.

This chain joins TRBV28 and TRBJ2-1; possibly TRBD2 for D (5 bases). V gave up 8 bases and J gave up 10 bases, with 15 bases separating them. CDR3 size: 12 residues. Germline lookup yields CDR1 MDHEN and CDR2 SYDVKM. CDR3 DNA: TGTGCCAGCTCAAGCGGATACGGCGAGCAGTTCTTC. Its translation: CASSSGYGEQFF. Complete variable domain (other parts from reference TRBV28 and TRBJ2-1): DVKVTQSSRYLVKRTGEKVFLECVQDMDHENMFWYRQDPGLGLRLIYFSYDVKMKEKGDIPEGYSVSREKKERFSLILESASTNQTSMYLCASSSGYGEQFFGPGTRLTVL.

In the case of this clone: The same CDR3 is also encoded by other DNA sequences in this sample. The chain employs TRBV24-1 and TRBJ1-6; 9 bases agree with TRBD1. The V gene end was trimmed by 6 bases and the J gene end by 10 bases; junction bases not matched to a gene: 6. The CDR3 extends over 14 amino acids. Germline V gives CDR1 KGHDR, CDR2 SFDVKD. This CDR3 is CATSRGQGDSPLHF. The CDR3 coding sequence is TGTGCCACCAGTAGGGGACAGGGTGACTCACCCCTCCACTTT.

On this clone: The junction departs from the called germline gene at one end, perhaps through a read error. The chain carries TRBV6-4 and TRBJ1-1; tentatively, D is TRBD1 (6 bases). The CDR3 length is 13 residues. Looked up from germline, CDR1 is MRHNA and CDR2 is SNTAGT. CDR3 amino acids: CASSDLGTSETFF. The DNA for the CDR3 is TGTGCCAGCAGTGACCTTGGGACATCTGAAACTTTCTTT.

This chain uses TRBV6-5 with TRBJ2-5, with D maybe TRBD2 (6 bases). Germline CDR1 MNHEY, CDR2 SVGAGI. The V end lost 7 bases, the J end lost 5 bases, and 17 bases lay between the germline ends. This CDR3 region has 14 residues. The CDR3 bases are TGTGCCAGCATTTCGGGGGATGGGTTGGAGACCCAGTACTTC. This gives the protein CASISGDGLETQYF.

V is TRBV3-1 (or the pseudogene TRBV3-2) and J is TRBJ1-3; 7 bases are a match to TRBD1. The CDR3 spans 13 residues. J lost 7 bases, V lost 2 bases, and 2 bases had no gene match. CDR1 and CDR2 (germline): LGHDT, YNNKEL (reference sequence). The CDR3 coding sequence is TGTGCCAGCAGCCAAAGCAGGGGGAACACCATATATTTT. It encodes CASSQSRGNTIYF.

The rearrangement uses TRBV3-1 (or the pseudogene TRBV3-2) and TRBJ2-3; possibly TRBD2 for D (7 bases). Germline values: CDR1 LGHDT, CDR2 YNNKEL (reference sequence). The CDR3 is 12 residues long. With 8 bases removed from V and 4 bases from J, the gap between germline ends came to 10 bases. CDR3 sequence: CASRGASDTQYF. In DNA form, the CDR3 reads TGTGCCAGCCGGGGGGCCTCAGATACGCAGTATTTT.

V gene TRBV5-3 combines with J gene TRBJ2-4; 13 bases map to TRBD2. TRBV5-3 is recorded as an ORF, its role being uncertain. The V gene end was trimmed by 4 bases and the J gene end by 0 bases; junction bases not matched to a gene: 7. This CDR3 region has 18 residues. The chain's CDR3 is CARSPGLAGVLAKNIQYF. The DNA of the CDR3 is TGTGCCAGAAGCCCCGGACTAGCGGGGGTTCTAGCCAAAAACATTCAGTACTTC.

V and J are TRBV6-2 or TRBV6-3 and TRBJ2-1; D is ambiguous. Deletions cut 2 bases from V and 7 bases from J, with 3 bases between. This CDR3 is 11 amino acids long. CDR1 and CDR2 from the germline V gene are MNHEY and SVGEGT. The CDR3 DNA sequence: TGTGCCAGCAGTTACCGGAATGAGCAGTTCTTC. This encodes CASSYRNEQFF.

The chain links TRBV5-4 to TRBJ2-3, with 9 bases identical to TRBD1. CDR3 length: 16 residues. Germline-derived CDR1 and CDR2 are SGHNT and YYREEE (reference sequence). V was clipped by 2 bases and J by 3 bases; unmatched bases: 7. As DNA, the CDR3 is TGTGCCAGCAGCTTTAGACAGGGGGGATCAACAGATACGCAGTATTTT. Protein sequence: CASSFRQGGSTDTQYF.

CDR3 sequence: CASSLATGELSNQPQHF. CDR3 DNA: TGTGCCAGCAGCTTAGCAACAGGCGAACTTAGCAATCAGCCCCAGCATTTT. V usage is TRBV7-9 and J usage is TRBJ1-5, with D possibly matching TRBD1 (5 bases). The CDR3 covers 17 residues. Germline CDR1 is SEHNR and CDR2 is FQNEAQ (reference sequence). V lost 0 bases and J lost 0, with 12 bases in between.

DNA for the CDR3: TGTGCCAGCAGCTTGGTTAGCGGGATAAGCGAGCAGTACTTC. As protein: CASSLVSGISEQYF. V gene TRBV7-8 combines with J gene TRBJ2-7, with TRBD2 matching 8 bases. The CDR3 length is 14 residues. The V gene's germline CDR1 is SGHVS and CDR2 FQNEAQ. V trimming: 3 bases; J trimming: 6 bases; junction bases outside the gene matches: 7.

V gene TRBV7-9 combines with J gene TRBJ2-5; 9 bases match TRBD2. Per germline, CDR1 SEHNR and CDR2 FQNEAQ (reference sequence). The V gene end was trimmed by 3 bases and the J gene end by 5 bases; junction bases not matched to a gene: 13. CDR3 length: 17 amino acids. CDR3 in amino acids: CASSLGPSGVPRETQYF. CDR3 nucleotide sequence: TGTGCCAGCAGCTTGGGGCCTAGCGGGGTCCCAAGGGAGACCCAGTACTTC.

The rearrangement links TRBV6-1 to TRBJ2-1; 7 nucleotides agree with TRBD2. CDR1 is MNHNS, CDR2 SASEGT, per germline. With 4 bases clipped from V and 3 bases from J, the junction kept 15 bases outside the gene matches. The CDR3 loop spans 18 amino acids. CDR3 sequence reads: CASSGLAKPKGLYNEQFF. The DNA for the CDR3 is TGTGCCAGCAGTGGACTAGCCAAACCAAAGGGACTCTACAATGAGCAGTTCTTC.

The chain carries TRBV19 and TRBJ1-1; maybe TRBD1 (5 bases). The CDR3 is 19 amino acids. The V end lost 3 bases, the J end lost 5 bases, and 28 bases lay between the germline ends. Germline V gene lookup returns CDR1 LNHDA and CDR2 SQIVND (reference sequence). CDR3 loop: CASSMMVMYLGERGTEAFF. The CDR3 nucleotides read TGTGCCAGTAGTATGATGGTTATGTATCTAGGGGAGCGGGGAACTGAAGCTTTCTTT.

This chain joins TRBV10-1 and TRBJ2-6; a weak D match, TRBD1 (6 bases). Germline V gene sequence: CDR1 WNHNN, CDR2 SYGVQD (reference sequence). CDR3 length: 20 amino acids. V lost 6 bases, J lost 0 bases, and 24 bases lay in between. The CDR3 DNA reads TGCGCCAGCAGACCCACAGGGCAGTCGACGCAGAGCTCTGGGGCCAACGTCCTGACTTTC. Translated: CASRPTGQSTQSSGANVLTF.

This chain joins TRBV28 and TRBJ2-2, with TRBD2 matching 9 bases. The V gene end was trimmed by 5 bases and the J gene end by 7 bases; junction bases not matched to a gene: 8. Per germline, CDR1 MDHEN and CDR2 SYDVKM. CDR3 length: 15 residues. CDR3 in amino acids: CASSQAGGIHGELFF. CDR3 DNA sequence: TGTGCCAGCAGTCAAGCGGGAGGTATTCACGGGGAGCTGTTTTTT.

This chain uses TRBV5-8 with TRBJ2-1; no clear D. CDR1 is SGHTS, CDR2 YDEGEE, per germline. This CDR3 is 11 amino acids long. Deletions cut 6 bases from V and 7 bases from J, with 8 bases between. Here the CDR3 DNA reads TGTGCCAGCACCCCCGGGAATGAGCAGTTCTTC. It encodes CASTPGNEQFF.

This chain joins TRBV11-2 and TRBJ2-3; D perhaps matches TRBD1 (5 bases). Trimming took 1 base from V and 6 from J, leaving 17 bases between them. This CDR3 has 16 residues. The germline V gene encodes CDR1 SGHAT and CDR2 FQNNGV. The CDR3 DNA follows: TGTGCCAGCAGCTTAGGCGTCCAGGGAACATCGGATACGCAGTATTTT. Protein product: CASSLGVQGTSDTQYF.